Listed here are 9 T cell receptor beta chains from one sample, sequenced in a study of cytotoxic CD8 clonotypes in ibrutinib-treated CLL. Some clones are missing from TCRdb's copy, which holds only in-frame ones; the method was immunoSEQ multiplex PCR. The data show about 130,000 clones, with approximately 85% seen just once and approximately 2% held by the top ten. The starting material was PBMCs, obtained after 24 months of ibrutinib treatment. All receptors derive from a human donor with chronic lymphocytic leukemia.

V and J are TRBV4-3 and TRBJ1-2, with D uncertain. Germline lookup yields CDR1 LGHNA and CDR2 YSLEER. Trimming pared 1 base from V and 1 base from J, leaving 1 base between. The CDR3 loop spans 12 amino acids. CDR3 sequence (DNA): TGCGCCAGCAGCCAAGTTAACTATGGCTACACCTTC. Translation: CASSQVNYGYTF.

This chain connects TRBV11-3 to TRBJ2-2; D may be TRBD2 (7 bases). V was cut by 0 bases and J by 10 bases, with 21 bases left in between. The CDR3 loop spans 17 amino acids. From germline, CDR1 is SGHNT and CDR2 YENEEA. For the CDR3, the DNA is TGTGCCAGCAGCTTAGATTGGGCGGGGGCCCGGAGACCGGAGCTGTTTTTT. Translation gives CASSLDWAGARRPELFF.

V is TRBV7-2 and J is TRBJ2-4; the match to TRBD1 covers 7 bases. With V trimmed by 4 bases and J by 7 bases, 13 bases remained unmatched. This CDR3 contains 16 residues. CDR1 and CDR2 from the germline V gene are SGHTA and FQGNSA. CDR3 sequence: CASSSLSLRGLNIQYF. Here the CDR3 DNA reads TGTGCCAGCAGCTCACTATCACTCAGGGGGTTGAACATTCAGTACTTC.

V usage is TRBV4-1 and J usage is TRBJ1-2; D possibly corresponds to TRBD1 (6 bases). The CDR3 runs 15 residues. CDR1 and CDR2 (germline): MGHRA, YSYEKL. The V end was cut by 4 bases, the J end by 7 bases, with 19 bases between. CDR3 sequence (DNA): TGCGCCAGCAGCCGGTCCGACAGGATTAATCGTGGCTACACCTTC. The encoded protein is CASSRSDRINRGYTF.

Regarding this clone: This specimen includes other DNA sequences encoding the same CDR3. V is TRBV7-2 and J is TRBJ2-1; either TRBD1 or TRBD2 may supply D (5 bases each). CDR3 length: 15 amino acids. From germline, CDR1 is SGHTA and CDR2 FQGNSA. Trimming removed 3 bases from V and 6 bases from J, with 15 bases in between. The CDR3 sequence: CASSLAGPGTNEQFF. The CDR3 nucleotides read TGTGCCAGCAGCTTGGCCGGTCCGGGGACCAATGAGCAGTTCTTC. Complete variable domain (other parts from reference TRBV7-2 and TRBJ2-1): GAGVSQSPSNKVTEKGKDVELRCDPISGHTALYWYRQSLGQGLEFLIYFQGNSAPDKSGLPSDRFSAERTGGSVSTLTIQRTQQEDSAVYLCASSLAGPGTNEQFFGPGTRLTVL.

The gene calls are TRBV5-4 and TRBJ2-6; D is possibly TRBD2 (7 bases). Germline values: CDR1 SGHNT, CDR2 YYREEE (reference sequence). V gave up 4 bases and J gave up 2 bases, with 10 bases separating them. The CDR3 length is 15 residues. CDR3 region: CASSLGGAGANVLTF. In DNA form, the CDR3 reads TGTGCCAGCAGCCTAGGGGGGGCTGGGGCCAACGTCCTGACTTTC.

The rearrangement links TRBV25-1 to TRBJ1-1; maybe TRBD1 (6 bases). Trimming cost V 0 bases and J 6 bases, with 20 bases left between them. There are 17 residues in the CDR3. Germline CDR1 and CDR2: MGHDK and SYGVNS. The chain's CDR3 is CASSEYPRTDISPEAFF. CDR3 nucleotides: TGTGCCAGCAGTGAATACCCCCGGACAGACATAAGTCCTGAAGCTTTCTTT.

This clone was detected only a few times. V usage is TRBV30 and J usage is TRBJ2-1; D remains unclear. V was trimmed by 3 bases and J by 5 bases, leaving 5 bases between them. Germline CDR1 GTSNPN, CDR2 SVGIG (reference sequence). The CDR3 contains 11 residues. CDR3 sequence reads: CAWSENNEQFF. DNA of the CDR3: TGTGCCTGGAGCGAGAACAATGAGCAGTTCTTC.

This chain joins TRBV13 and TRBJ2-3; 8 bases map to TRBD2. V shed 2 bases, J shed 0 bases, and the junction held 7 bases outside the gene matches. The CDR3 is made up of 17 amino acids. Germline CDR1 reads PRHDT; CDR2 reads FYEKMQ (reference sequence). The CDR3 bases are TGTGCCAGCAGCTTAATGGCGGGACTAGGTAGCACAGATACGCAGTATTTT. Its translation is CASSLMAGLGSTDTQYF.